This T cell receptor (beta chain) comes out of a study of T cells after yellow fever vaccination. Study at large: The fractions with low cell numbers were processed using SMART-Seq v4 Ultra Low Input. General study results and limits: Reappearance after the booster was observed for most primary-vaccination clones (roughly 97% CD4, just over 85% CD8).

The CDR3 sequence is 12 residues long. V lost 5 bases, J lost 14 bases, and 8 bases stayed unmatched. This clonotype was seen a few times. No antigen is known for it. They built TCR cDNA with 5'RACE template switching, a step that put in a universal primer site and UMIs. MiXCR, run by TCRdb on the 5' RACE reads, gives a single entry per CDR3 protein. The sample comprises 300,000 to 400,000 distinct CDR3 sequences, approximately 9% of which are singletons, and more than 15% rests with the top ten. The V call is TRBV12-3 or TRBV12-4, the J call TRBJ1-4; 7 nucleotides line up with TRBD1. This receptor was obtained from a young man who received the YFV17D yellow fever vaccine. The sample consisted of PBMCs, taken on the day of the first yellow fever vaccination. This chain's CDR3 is CASSINRGVLFF. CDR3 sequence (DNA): TGTGCCAGCAGTATAAACAGGGGTGTCCTGTTTTTT.